This is a list of T cell receptor beta chains from one sample in a study of CD8+CD57+ T cells in acquired aplastic anemia. TCRdb passed the reads through MiXCR, listing each CDR3 protein once. Found here are 260,000 or so distinct CDR3 sequences, around 82% of them singletons; the top ten hold 35% to 50%. Material: sorted CD4+, CD8+, or CD8+CD57+ T cells (not recorded which) from PBMCs. All receptors come from a human donor with aplastic anemia. Each CDR3 is given with its conserved first and last residue. A D gene is named only where the DNA matches it firmly. Clone size is stated in some rows and not others, as once, few, many or a class when expanded.

v_call	d_call	j_call	clone_size	cdr3_nt	cdr3_aa
TRBV20-1	NA	TRBJ1-2	NA	TGCAGTGCCCGAGACGGAGGTAGCTATGGCTACACCTTC	CSARDGGSYGYTF
TRBV15	TRBD2	TRBJ2-5	many	TGTGCCACCAGCAGAGGCGGTTTGACTAGCGGGGGGGCGCAGGAGACCCAGTACTTC	CATSRGGLTSGGAQETQYF
TRBV9	TRBD1	TRBJ1-1	many	TGTGCCAGCAGCCCCGGATCGGGGACAGAAAATAAAGAAGCTTTCTTT	CASSPGSGTENKEAFF
TRBV11-1	NA	TRBJ1-6	NA	TGTGCCAGCAGCCACCACCGGACAGCTAATTCACCCCTCCACTTT	CASSHHRTANSPLHF
TRBV7-9	NA	TRBJ2-3	NA	TGTGCCAGCAGCTTAGCAAGAAGTCGGGGGAGCCAGTATTTT	CASSLARSRGSQYF
TRBV7-8	NA	TRBJ2-1	once	TGTGCCAGCAGCTTAGCGGGATGGGGCGATACGCAGTTCTTC	CASSLAGWGDTQFF
TRBV19	TRBD2	TRBJ2-1	NA	TGTGCCAGTAGTATTTTGGAACTAGCGGGGGGATCCTACAATGAGCAGTTCTTC	CASSILELAGGSYNEQFF
TRBV7-2	NA	TRBJ2-3	NA	TGTGCCAGCAGCTTAGCTGCGGGCGCCGAAGATCCGCAGTATTTT	CASSLAAGAEDPQYF
TRBV7-2	NA	TRBJ2-2	NA	TGTGCCAGCAGCTTGCCGGGGGGCACCGACGAGCTGTTTTTT	CASSLPGGTDELFF
TRBV15	NA	TRBJ1-2	NA	TGTGCCACCAGCAGAGATTTGCGGGATTATGGCTACACCTTC	CATSRDLRDYGYTF